One and the same sample provided the 14 T cell receptor beta chains below, sequenced in a study of OX40 agonist ivuxolimab in advanced cancers. Sequencing was performed with immunoSEQ multiplex PCR; in TCRdb, only in-frame clones are kept and a portion is missing. The data show about 69,000 clones, with over 60% seen just once and 2% to 2.5% held by the top ten. Sequenced here: CD4+ or CD8+ T cells sorted from blood, sampled in a trial of the OX40 agonist ivuxolimab. The receptors originated from an adult with an advanced solid tumor such as melanoma, head and neck, liver or kidney cancer.

The J gene is TRBJ2-1, the V gene TRBV19; D might be TRBD1 or TRBD2, each matching 7 bases. Trimming took 6 bases from V and 7 from J, leaving 25 bases between them. This CDR3 is built from 17 residues. Looked up from germline, CDR1 is LNHDA and CDR2 is SQIVND (reference sequence). The CDR3 protein is CASRSSGAGTAGNEQFF. For the CDR3, the DNA is TGTGCCAGTAGGTCCAGCGGAGCGGGGACAGCGGGGAATGAGCAGTTCTTC.

The chain couples TRBV6-6 to TRBJ2-1; D is perhaps TRBD2 (6 bases). This CDR3 region has 14 residues. V was trimmed by 6 bases and J by 12 bases, leaving 21 bases between them. Germline V gives CDR1 MNHNY, CDR2 SVGAGI (reference sequence). As DNA, the CDR3 is TGTGCCAGCAGCCCCGGGACTCCGACCTTCGTGCAGTTCTTC. Protein sequence: CASSPGTPTFVQFF.

The CDR3 DNA follows: TGTGCCAGCAGCCAAGGTTTGGGGGGAGGGACCCACAATGAGCAGTTCTTC. Protein sequence: CASSQGLGGGTHNEQFF. J is TRBJ2-1 and V is TRBV14, with 7 bases fitting TRBD2. CDR3 length: 17 residues. V dropped 1 base and J dropped 5; count of bases not matched to a gene: 11. Germline V gives CDR1 SGHDN, CDR2 FVKESK.

This clone has just a few counts. This sequence joins TRBV7-2 and TRBJ2-5, with D maybe TRBD1 (5 bases). The V and J ends lost 2 bases and 5 bases respectively, with 15 bases between them. This CDR3 has 15 amino acids. The germline CDR1 and CDR2 sequences are SGHTA and FQGNSA. The CDR3 sequence: CASSLSGRVYETQYF. In nucleotides, the CDR3 is TGTGCCAGCAGCTTATCCGGCAGGGTGTACGAGACCCAGTACTTC.

This clone was detected only a few times. The CDR3 spells CASSLLQENTEAFF. The CDR3 nucleotides read TGTGCCAGCAGCTTACTCCAGGAGAACACTGAAGCTTTCTTT. This sequence joins TRBV7-9 and TRBJ1-1; no reliable D call. The CDR3 is 14 residues long. Trimming took off 2 bases at V and 1 base at J, with 8 bases between the two ends. CDR1 is SEHNR, CDR2 FQNEAQ, per germline (reference sequence). The whole variable domain, filled in from reference TRBV7-9 and TRBJ1-1, reads DTGVSQNPRHKITKRGQNVTFRCDPISEHNRLYWYRQTLGQGPEFLTYFQNEAQLEKSRLLSDRFSAERPKGSFSTLEIQRTEQGDSAMYLCASSLLQENTEAFFGQGTRLTVV.

The chain links TRBV7-2 to TRBJ2-5, with unresolved D. The V gene lost 2 bases and the J gene lost 6 bases, with 7 bases spanning the gap. CDR1 is SGHTA, CDR2 FQGNSA, per germline. The CDR3 length is 12 residues. The CDR3 region has the DNA TGTGCCAGCAGCTTATCGAGGAAGACCCAGTACTTC. It specifies CASSLSRKTQYF.

This chain uses TRBV25-1 with TRBJ2-5; 7 bases are shared with TRBD2. The CDR3 is made up of 16 amino acids. Germline V CDR1 and CDR2: MGHDK, SYGVNS. V lost 0 bases, J lost 4 bases, and 8 bases stayed unmatched. The CDR3, as DNA: TGTGCCAGCAGTGAATACGGGACTCAGCGGGGAGAGACCCAGTACTTC. Amino acids: CASSEYGTQRGETQYF.

The chain uses TRBV27 and TRBJ2-1, with TRBD2 matching 11 bases. The V segment lost 3 bases and the J segment 1 base; nucleotides outside the gene matches: 11. This CDR3 has 19 residues. Germline values: CDR1 MNHEY, CDR2 SMNVEV (reference sequence). The chain's CDR3 is CASSFTPATSGISYNEQFF. CDR3 in DNA: TGTGCCAGCAGTTTTACCCCTGCGACTAGCGGGATTTCCTACAATGAGCAGTTCTTC.

V and J are TRBV19 and TRBJ1-1, with a weak D call TRBD1 (6 bases). V gave up 1 base and J gave up 4 bases, with 19 bases separating them. The CDR3 consists of 17 residues. Per the germline V gene, CDR1 is LNHDA and CDR2 is SQIVND (reference sequence). The CDR3 loop reads CASSIAVTGGGTTEAFF. CDR3 sequence (DNA): TGTGCCAGTAGTATAGCGGTGACAGGCGGAGGAACCACTGAAGCTTTCTTT.

This chain uses TRBV5-5 with TRBJ2-7; tentatively, D is TRBD2 (5 bases). From germline, CDR1 is SGHKS and CDR2 YYEKEE (reference sequence). The CDR3 totals 12 residues. Trimming shortened V by 3 bases and J by 7 bases, and 11 bases separated the two germline ends. The CDR3 loop reads CASSWSRGEQYF. The CDR3, as DNA: TGTGCCAGCAGCTGGTCCCGAGGGGAGCAGTACTTC.

The chain joins TRBV10-3 to TRBJ1-2; TRBD1 matches at 7 bases. CDR1 is ENHRY and CDR2 is SYGVKD in the germline V gene. The CDR3 runs 12 residues. Trimming at V came to 10 bases and at J to 8 bases, leaving 10 bases not matched to a gene. In DNA, the CDR3 is TGTGCCACCCTAAGACAGGGCGTAGGCTACACCTTC. Its protein product is CATLRQGVGYTF.

The chain carries TRBV4-1 and TRBJ1-5, with D unresolved. V was shortened by 0 bases and J by 0 bases, with 6 bases between the two germline ends. Germline assignment: CDR1 MGHRA and CDR2 YSYEKL. The CDR3 loop spans 15 amino acids. The CDR3 sequence: CASSQDHASNQPQHF. CDR3 DNA sequence: TGCGCCAGCAGCCAAGATCACGCTAGCAATCAGCCCCAGCATTTT.

This clone occurred a few times. The chain combines TRBV5-1 with TRBJ2-5, with D perhaps being TRBD1 or TRBD2 (5 bases each). Deletions cut 4 bases from V and 1 base from J, with 11 bases between. The CDR3 contains 14 residues. The germline V gene encodes CDR1 SGHRS and CDR2 YFSETQ. Here the CDR3 DNA reads TGCGCCAGCAGCCTCCGGGACCTCCAAGAGACCCAGTACTTC. Protein: CASSLRDLQETQYF.

V usage is TRBV4-1 and J usage is TRBJ1-1; D is ambiguous. V lost 1 base to trimming and J lost 0 bases, with 3 bases between them. This CDR3 has 13 residues. Germline V gene lookup returns CDR1 MGHRA and CDR2 YSYEKL. CDR3 DNA: TGCGCCAGCAGCCAAGGGGTGAACACTGAAGCTTTCTTT. Translating it yields CASSQGVNTEAFF.